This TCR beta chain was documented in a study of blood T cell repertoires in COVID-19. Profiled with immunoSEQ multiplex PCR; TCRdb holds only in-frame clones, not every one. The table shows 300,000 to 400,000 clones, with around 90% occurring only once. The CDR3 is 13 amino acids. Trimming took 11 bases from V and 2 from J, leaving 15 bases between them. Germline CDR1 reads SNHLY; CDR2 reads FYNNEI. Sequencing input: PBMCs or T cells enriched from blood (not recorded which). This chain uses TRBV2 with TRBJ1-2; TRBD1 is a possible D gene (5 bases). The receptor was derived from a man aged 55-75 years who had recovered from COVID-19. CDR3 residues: CAGGGVSNYGYTF. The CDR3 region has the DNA TGTGCCGGAGGAGGGGTCTCCAACTATGGCTACACCTTC.